This T cell receptor beta chain was sequenced in a study of T cells after yellow fever vaccination. Study-level findings and limits: Subsequent to the booster, the majority of primary-vaccination clones reappeared (around 97% CD4, 88% CD8). A faster peak, day 5 versus 15, was reached by the weaker secondary response.

TCR cDNA was made by 5'RACE template switching, adding a universal primer site and UMIs. TCRdb re-called the 5' RACE reads through MiXCR, storing one row per CDR3 protein. The table shows a few hundred thousand distinct CDR3 sequences, with 4% occurring only once. CDR3 length: 16 amino acids. CDR1 is MNHEY, CDR2 SVGAGI, per germline. Trimming left V 2 bases short and J 10 bases short, with 18 bases between. Note on this clonotype: Its specificity is unknown.

The receptor was isolated from a man aged 18 to 29 who received the YFV17D yellow fever vaccine. The sequencing used PBMCs, collected 5 days after the yellow fever booster vaccination. This chain joins TRBV6-5 and TRBJ1-6, with unresolved D. DNA for the CDR3: TGTGCCAGCAGTTACAGCTGGGCACCGGTAGGGTCACCCCTCCACTTT. Encoded protein: CASSYSWAPVGSPLHF.